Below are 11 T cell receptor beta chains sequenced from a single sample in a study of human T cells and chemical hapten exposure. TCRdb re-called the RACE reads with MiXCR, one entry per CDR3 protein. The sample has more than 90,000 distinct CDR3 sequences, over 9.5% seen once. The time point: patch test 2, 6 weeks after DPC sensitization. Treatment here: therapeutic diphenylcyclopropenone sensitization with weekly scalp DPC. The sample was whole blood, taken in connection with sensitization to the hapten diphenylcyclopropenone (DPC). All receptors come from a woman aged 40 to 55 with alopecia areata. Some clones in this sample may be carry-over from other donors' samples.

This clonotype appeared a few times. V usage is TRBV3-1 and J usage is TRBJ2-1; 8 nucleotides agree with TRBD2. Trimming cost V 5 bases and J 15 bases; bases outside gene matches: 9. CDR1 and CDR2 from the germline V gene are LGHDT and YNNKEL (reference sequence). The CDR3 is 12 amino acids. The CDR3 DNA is TGTGCCAGCAGCAGAGCCGGGACTAGTCTGTTCTTC. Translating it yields CASSRAGTSLFF.

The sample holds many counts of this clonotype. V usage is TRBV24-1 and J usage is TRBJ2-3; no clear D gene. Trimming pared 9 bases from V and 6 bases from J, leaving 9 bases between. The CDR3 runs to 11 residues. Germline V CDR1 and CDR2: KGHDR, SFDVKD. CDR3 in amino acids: CATGNRDTQYF. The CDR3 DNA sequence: TGTGCCACCGGAAATCGGGATACGCAGTATTTT.

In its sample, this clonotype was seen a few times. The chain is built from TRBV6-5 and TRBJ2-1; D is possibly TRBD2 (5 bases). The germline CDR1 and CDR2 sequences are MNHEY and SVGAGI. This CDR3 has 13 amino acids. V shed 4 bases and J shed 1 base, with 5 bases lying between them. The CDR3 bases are TGTGCCAGCAGTTTAGCGTCCTACAATGAGCAGTTCTTC. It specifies CASSLASYNEQFF.

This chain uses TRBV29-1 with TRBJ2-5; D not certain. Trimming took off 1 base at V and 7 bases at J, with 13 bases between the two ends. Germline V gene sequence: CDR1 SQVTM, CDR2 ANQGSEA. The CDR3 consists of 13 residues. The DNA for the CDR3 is TGCAGCGTTGAAGGGACGGGCTCGGGGACCCAGTACTTC. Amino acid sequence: CSVEGTGSGTQYF. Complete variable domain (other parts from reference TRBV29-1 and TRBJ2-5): SAVISQKPSRDICQRGTSLTIQCQVDSQVTMMFWYRQQPGQSLTLIATANQGSEATYESGFVIDKFPISRPNLTFSTLTVSNMSPEDSSIYLCSVEGTGSGTQYFGPGTRLLVL.

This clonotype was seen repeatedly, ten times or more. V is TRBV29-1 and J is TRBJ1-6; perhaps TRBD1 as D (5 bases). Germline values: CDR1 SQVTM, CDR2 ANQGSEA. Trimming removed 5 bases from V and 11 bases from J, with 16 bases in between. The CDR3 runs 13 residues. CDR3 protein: CSVQVQGGPPLHF. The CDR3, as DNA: TGCAGCGTTCAAGTGCAGGGAGGGCCACCCCTCCACTTT.

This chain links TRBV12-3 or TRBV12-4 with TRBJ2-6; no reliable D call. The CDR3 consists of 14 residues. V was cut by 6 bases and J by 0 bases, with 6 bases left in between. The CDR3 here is CASRLSSGANVLTF. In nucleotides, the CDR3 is TGTGCCAGCAGACTAAGCTCTGGGGCCAACGTCCTGACTTTC.

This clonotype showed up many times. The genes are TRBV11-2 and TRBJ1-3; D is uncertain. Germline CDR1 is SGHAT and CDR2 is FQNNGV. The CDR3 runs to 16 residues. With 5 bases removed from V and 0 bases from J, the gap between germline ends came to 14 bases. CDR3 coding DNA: TGTGCCAGCAGCCTCGTCGGTGCAGCCTCTGGAAACACCATATATTTT. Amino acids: CASSLVGAASGNTIYF.

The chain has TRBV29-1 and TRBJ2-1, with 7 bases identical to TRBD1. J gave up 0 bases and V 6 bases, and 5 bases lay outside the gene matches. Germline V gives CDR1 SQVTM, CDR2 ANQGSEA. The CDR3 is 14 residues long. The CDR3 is CSVYRTGSYNEQFF. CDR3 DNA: TGCAGCGTATATAGGACAGGCTCCTACAATGAGCAGTTCTTC.

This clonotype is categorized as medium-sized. The CDR3 sequence is CASSALQGPTGELFF. CDR3 nucleotides: TGTGCCAGCAGCGCCTTACAGGGACCCACCGGGGAGCTGTTTTTT. The chain carries TRBV7-8 and TRBJ2-2; TRBD1 might be the D (6 bases). The CDR3 length is 15 residues. Germline V gene sequence: CDR1 SGHVS, CDR2 FQNEAQ. The ends were cut back, 5 bases at V and 4 bases at J, with 14 bases in the middle.

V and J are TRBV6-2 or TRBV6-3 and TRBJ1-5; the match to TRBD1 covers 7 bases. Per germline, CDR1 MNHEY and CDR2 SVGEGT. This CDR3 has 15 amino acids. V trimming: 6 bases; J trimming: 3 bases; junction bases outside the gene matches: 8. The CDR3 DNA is TGTGCCAGCAGACCCCGGGGACAGTTCAATCAGCCCCAGCATTTT. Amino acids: CASRPRGQFNQPQHF.

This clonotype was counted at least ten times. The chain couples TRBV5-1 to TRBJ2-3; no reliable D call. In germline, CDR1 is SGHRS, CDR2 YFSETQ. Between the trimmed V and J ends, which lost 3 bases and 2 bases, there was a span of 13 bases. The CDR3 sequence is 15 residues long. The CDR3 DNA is TGCGCCAGCAGCTCCCTGGGTGCGGACACAGATACGCAGTATTTT. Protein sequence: CASSSLGADTDTQYF. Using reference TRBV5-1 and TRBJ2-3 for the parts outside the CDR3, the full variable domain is KAGVTQTPRYLIKTRGQQVTLSCSPISGHRSVSWYQQTPGQGLQFLFEYFSETQRNKGNFPGRFSGRQFSNSRSEMNVSTLELGDSALYLCASSSLGADTDTQYFGPGTRLTVL.